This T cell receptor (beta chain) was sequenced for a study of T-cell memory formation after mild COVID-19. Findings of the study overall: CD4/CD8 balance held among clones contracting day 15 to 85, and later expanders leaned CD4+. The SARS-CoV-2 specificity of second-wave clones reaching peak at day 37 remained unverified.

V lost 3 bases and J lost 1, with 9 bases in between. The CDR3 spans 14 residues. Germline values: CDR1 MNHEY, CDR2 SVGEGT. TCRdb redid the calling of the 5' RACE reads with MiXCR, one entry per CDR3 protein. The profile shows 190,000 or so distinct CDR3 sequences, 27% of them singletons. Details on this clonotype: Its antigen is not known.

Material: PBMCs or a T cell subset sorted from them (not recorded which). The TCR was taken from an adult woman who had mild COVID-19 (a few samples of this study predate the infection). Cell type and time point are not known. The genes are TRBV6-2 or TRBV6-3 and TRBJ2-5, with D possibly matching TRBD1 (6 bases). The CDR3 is CASSYAGAQETQYF. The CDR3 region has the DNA TGTGCCAGCAGTTATGCAGGGGCCCAAGAGACCCAGTACTTC.